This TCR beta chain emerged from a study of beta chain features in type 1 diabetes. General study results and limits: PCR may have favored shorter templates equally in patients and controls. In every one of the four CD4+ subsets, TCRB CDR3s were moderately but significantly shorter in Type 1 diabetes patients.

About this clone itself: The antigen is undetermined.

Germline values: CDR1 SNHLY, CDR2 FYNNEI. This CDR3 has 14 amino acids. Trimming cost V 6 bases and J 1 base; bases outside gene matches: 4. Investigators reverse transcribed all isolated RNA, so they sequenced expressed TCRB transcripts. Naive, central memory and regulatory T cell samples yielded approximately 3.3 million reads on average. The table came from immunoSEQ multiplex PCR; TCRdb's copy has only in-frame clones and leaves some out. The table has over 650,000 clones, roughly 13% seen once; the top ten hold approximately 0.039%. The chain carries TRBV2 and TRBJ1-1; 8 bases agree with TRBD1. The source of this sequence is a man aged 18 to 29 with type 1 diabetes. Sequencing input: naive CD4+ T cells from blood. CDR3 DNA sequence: TGTGCCAGCAGCCAGGGGGCAGCGAACACTGAAGCTTTCTTT. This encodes CASSQGAANTEAFF.